Following are 21 T cell receptor beta chains from one sample sequenced in a study of OX40 agonist ivuxolimab in advanced cancers. Using immunoSEQ multiplex PCR, the repertoire was profiled, and TCRdb retains in-frame clones only, with some absent. The sample has 25,000 to 40,000 clones, 84% seen once. Sample: CD4+ or CD8+ T cells sorted from blood, taken in a trial of the OX40 agonist ivuxolimab. The receptor set was obtained from an adult with an advanced solid tumor such as melanoma, head and neck, liver or kidney cancer.

In DNA, the CDR3 is TGTGCCAGCAGCTTACTACCGACAGGGATTGGAGACGGGGAGCTGTTTTTT. This encodes CASSLLPTGIGDGELFF. This chain links TRBV5-6 with TRBJ2-2, with TRBD1 matching over 7 bases. V dropped 2 bases and J dropped 7; count of bases not matched to a gene: 14. The CDR3 consists of 17 residues. Germline values: CDR1 SGHDT, CDR2 YYEEEE.

This clone was observed a handful of times. The CDR3 DNA follows: TGTGCCGGGTCCCGGAACACTGAAGCTTTCTTT. This sequence encodes CAGSRNTEAFF. The chain is built from TRBV5-3 and TRBJ1-1; no reliable D call. Being an ORF, TRBV5-3 has a function that is uncertain. V lost 10 bases to trimming and J lost 1 base, with 8 bases between them. This CDR3 has 11 residues.

V gene TRBV29-1 combines with J gene TRBJ1-1, with a possible D match to TRBD1 (5 bases). CDR3 length equals 12 residues. Germline V lookup: CDR1 SQVTM, CDR2 ANQGSEA. Trimming stripped 6 bases from V and 3 bases from J, with 11 bases between. The DNA for the CDR3 is TGCAGCGTGGGGCATATGGACACTGAAGCTTTCTTT. This codes for CSVGHMDTEAFF.

The chain combines TRBV9 with TRBJ2-7; TRBD1 agrees at 10 bases. This CDR3 contains 16 residues. The ends lost 3 bases at V and 6 bases at J; junction bases unmatched: 12. The germline gives CDR1 SGDLS, CDR2 YYNGEE. CDR3 DNA: TGTGCCAGCAGCGACAACCGGGACAGGGGTTTAGGCGAGCAGTACTTC. Translating it yields CASSDNRDRGLGEQYF.

This rearrangement joins TRBV6-1 to TRBJ2-2, with no clear D. V dropped 9 bases and J dropped 6 bases, with 14 bases sitting between them. There are 13 residues in the CDR3. From germline, CDR1 is MNHNS and CDR2 SASEGT. Here the CDR3 reads CASSAFGPGELFF. Written as DNA, the CDR3 is TGTGCCAGTTCCGCGTTCGGCCCCGGGGAGCTGTTTTTT.

The chain couples TRBV29-1 to TRBJ2-5, with 9 bases aligning to TRBD1. V lost 1 base to trimming and J lost 2 bases; unmatched junction nucleotides: 5. This CDR3 is built from 15 residues. Germline values: CDR1 SQVTM, CDR2 ANQGSEA. CDR3 in DNA: TGCAGCGTTGAAGTGGGACAGGGTACTCAAGAGACCCAGTACTTC. Translation: CSVEVGQGTQETQYF.

The chain couples TRBV19 to TRBJ2-1; D remains unclear. The CDR3 contains 15 residues. The V gene lost 3 bases and the J gene lost 0 bases, with 9 bases spanning the gap. The germline gives CDR1 LNHDA, CDR2 SQIVND (reference sequence). The CDR3 reads CASSIRVSSYNEQFF. For the CDR3, the DNA is TGTGCCAGTAGTATTCGGGTGAGCTCCTACAATGAGCAGTTCTTC.

The V and J genes are TRBV9 and TRBJ2-1, with 10 bases fitting TRBD2. This CDR3 contains 17 residues. With V trimmed by 0 bases and J by 5 bases, 8 bases remained unmatched. Germline V gives CDR1 SGDLS, CDR2 YYNGEE. CDR3 sequence (DNA): TGTGCCAGCAGCGTAGCATGGGGAGCGGGAGGGGACAATGAGCAGTTCTTC. It yields the protein CASSVAWGAGGDNEQFF.

The chain employs TRBV10-2 and TRBJ2-7, with 8 bases that match TRBD1. The CDR3 sequence is 13 residues long. V lost 5 bases, J lost 3 bases, and 3 bases stayed unmatched. Germline CDR1 is WSHSY and CDR2 is SAAADI. CDR3 bases: TGCGCCAGCAGTCTCGGACAGGGCTACGAGCAGTACTTC. This gives the protein CASSLGQGYEQYF.

The chain links TRBV5-1 to TRBJ1-1, with a tentative D call TRBD1 (5 bases). The CDR3 is made up of 13 amino acids. V was trimmed by 1 base and J by 3 bases, leaving 7 bases between them. Germline CDR1 reads SGHRS; CDR2 reads YFSETQ. CDR3 amino acids: CASSLQGYTEAFF. The CDR3 DNA reads as TGCGCCAGCAGCTTGCAGGGATACACTGAAGCTTTCTTT.

The chain recombines TRBV30 with TRBJ1-2; 8 bases match TRBD1. Germline V gives CDR1 GTSNPN, CDR2 SVGIG (reference sequence). V shed 2 bases and J 6 bases; nucleotides not matched to a gene: 2. This CDR3 has 12 amino acids. CDR3 amino acids: CAWSYRGDGYTF. The CDR3 DNA follows: TGTGCCTGGAGTTACAGGGGGGATGGCTACACCTTC.

The rearrangement joins TRBV4-2 to TRBJ2-1; 7 bases agree with TRBD1. CDR3 length: 17 residues. The trim removed 4 bases at V and 4 bases at J, leaving 13 bases unmatched. In germline, CDR1 is LGHNA, CDR2 YNFKEQ. The CDR3 is CASSPHGPRQGYNEQFF. CDR3 DNA sequence: TGTGCCAGCAGCCCCCACGGGCCGCGACAGGGATACAATGAGCAGTTCTTC.

V and J are TRBV27 and TRBJ2-1, with D uncertain. In germline, CDR1 is MNHEY, CDR2 SMNVEV (reference sequence). The CDR3 extends over 11 amino acids. V was clipped by 4 bases and J by 8 bases, with 6 bases between them. DNA of the CDR3: TGTGCCAGCAGTTCCACCCATGAGCAGTTCTTC. Translating gives CASSSTHEQFF.

V is TRBV9 and J is TRBJ2-1, with 9 nucleotides matching TRBD2. Germline assignment: CDR1 SGDLS and CDR2 YYNGEE. There are 13 residues in the CDR3. V gave up 4 bases and J gave up 10 bases; unmatched junction bases: 6. This CDR3 is CASSPGLAGEQFF. The CDR3 DNA reads TGTGCCAGCAGCCCGGGACTAGCTGGGGAGCAGTTCTTC.

The CDR3 coding sequence is TGTGCCAGCAGCCACGGGGACAGGGGGCCGAACACTGAAGCTTTCTTT. Protein: CASSHGDRGPNTEAFF. The chain joins TRBV7-8 to TRBJ1-1, with 12 bases aligning to TRBD1. J gave up 1 base and V 5 bases, and 5 bases lay outside the gene matches. Per germline, CDR1 SGHVS and CDR2 FQNEAQ. The CDR3 length is 16 residues.

The chain employs TRBV29-1 and TRBJ1-2, with D unclear. In germline, CDR1 is SQVTM, CDR2 ANQGSEA. Deletions cut 3 bases from V and 2 bases from J, with 10 bases between. This CDR3 comprises 13 residues. The CDR3 region is CSVDREGNYGYTF. CDR3 nucleotide sequence: TGCAGCGTTGACCGGGAGGGCAACTATGGCTACACCTTC.

The V gene is TRBV7-9, the J gene TRBJ2-3, with a weak D call TRBD2 (5 bases). V gave up 6 bases and J gave up 0 bases, with 13 bases separating them. The CDR3 has 15 residues. The germline CDR1 and CDR2 sequences are SEHNR and FQNEAQ (reference sequence). In nucleotides, the CDR3 is TGTGCCAGCAGTCAGGAAGCGGATAGCACAGATACGCAGTATTTT. The encoded protein is CASSQEADSTDTQYF.

J is TRBJ2-3 and V is TRBV5-6; maybe TRBD2 (6 bases). Germline CDR1 reads SGHDT; CDR2 reads YYEEEE. The CDR3 spans 16 residues. V was shortened by 5 bases and J by 2 bases, with 18 bases between the two germline ends. The CDR3 coding sequence is TGTGCCAGCAGTCCGGAGGGGTTTAGGTCCACAGATACGCAGTATTTT. Protein: CASSPEGFRSTDTQYF.

The chain uses TRBV7-9 and TRBJ1-1, with a possible D match to TRBD1 (6 bases). Germline CDR1 and CDR2: SEHNR and FQNEAQ (reference sequence). CDR3 length: 15 residues. Deletions cut 4 bases from V and 5 bases from J, with 17 bases between. Here the CDR3 DNA reads TGTGCCAGCAGCTCCTCAGGGAGGGGGGGGACTGAAGCTTTCTTT. This codes for CASSSSGRGGTEAFF.

This chain joins TRBV18 and TRBJ2-2; TRBD1 aligns across 10 bases. Germline V lookup: CDR1 KGHSH, CDR2 LQKENI. The V segment lost 4 bases and the J segment 1 base; nucleotides outside the gene matches: 3. The length of the CDR3 is 16 residues. In DNA form, the CDR3 reads TGTGCCAGCTCACTCGACAGGGGGCTGAACACCGGGGAGCTGTTTTTT. Its protein product is CASSLDRGLNTGELFF.

CDR3 nucleotide sequence: TGTGCCAGCAGCTCCGGGACGGTCCCTAATCAGCCCCAGCATTTT. The encoded protein is CASSSGTVPNQPQHF. The chain uses TRBV6-6 and TRBJ1-5; possible D gene TRBD1, 5 bases. The CDR3 loop spans 15 amino acids. Trimming took 6 bases from V and 4 from J, leaving 16 bases between them. Looked up from germline, CDR1 is MNHNY and CDR2 is SVGAGI (reference sequence).